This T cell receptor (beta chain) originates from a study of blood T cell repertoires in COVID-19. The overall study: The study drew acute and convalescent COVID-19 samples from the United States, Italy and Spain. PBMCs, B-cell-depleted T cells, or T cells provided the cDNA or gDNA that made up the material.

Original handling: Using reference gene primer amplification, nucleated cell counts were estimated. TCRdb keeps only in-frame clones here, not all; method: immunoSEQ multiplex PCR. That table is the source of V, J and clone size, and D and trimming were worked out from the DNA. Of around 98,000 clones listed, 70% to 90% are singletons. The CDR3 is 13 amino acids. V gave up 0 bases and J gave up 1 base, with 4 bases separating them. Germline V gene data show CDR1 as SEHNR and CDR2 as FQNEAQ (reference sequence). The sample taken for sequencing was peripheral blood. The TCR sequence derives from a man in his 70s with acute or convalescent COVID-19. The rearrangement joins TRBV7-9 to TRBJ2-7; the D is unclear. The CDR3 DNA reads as TGTGCCAGCAGCTTAGCACAATCCTACGAGCAGTACTTC. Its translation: CASSLAQSYEQYF.